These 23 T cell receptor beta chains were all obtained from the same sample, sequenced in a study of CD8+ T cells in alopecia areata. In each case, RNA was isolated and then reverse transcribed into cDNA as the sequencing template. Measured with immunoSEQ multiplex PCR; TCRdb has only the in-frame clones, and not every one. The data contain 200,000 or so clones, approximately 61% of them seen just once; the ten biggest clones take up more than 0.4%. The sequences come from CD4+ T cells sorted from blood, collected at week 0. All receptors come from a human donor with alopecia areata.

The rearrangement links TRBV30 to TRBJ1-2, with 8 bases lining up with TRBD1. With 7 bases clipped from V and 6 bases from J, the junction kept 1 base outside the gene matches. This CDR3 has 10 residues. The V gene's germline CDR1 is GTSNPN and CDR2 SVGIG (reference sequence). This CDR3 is CALTGDGYTF. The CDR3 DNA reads TGTGCCTTGACAGGGGATGGCTACACCTTC.

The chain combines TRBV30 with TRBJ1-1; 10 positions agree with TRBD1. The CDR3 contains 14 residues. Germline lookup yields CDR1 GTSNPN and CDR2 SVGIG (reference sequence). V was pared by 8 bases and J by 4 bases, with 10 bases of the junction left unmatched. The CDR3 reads CAGLTGGLATEAFF. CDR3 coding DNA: TGTGCCGGGCTGACAGGGGGCTTGGCCACTGAAGCTTTCTTT. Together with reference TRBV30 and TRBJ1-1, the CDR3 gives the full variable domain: SQTIHQWPATLVQPVGSPLSLECTVEGTSNPNLYWYRQAAGRGLQLLFYSVGIGQISSEVPQNLSASRPQDRQFILSSKKLLLSDSGFYLCAGLTGGLATEAFFGQGTRLTVV.

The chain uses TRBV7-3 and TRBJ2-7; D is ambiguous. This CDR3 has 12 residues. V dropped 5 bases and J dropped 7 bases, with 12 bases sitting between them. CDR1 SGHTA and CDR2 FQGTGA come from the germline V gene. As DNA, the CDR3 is TGTGCCAGCAGCCTTCGTGTTACGGAGCAGTACTTC. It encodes CASSLRVTEQYF.

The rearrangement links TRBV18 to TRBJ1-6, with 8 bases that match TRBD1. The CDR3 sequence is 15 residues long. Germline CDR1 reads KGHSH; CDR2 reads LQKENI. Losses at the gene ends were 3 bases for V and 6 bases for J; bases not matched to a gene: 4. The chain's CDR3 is CASSPAGGLNSPLHF. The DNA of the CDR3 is TGTGCCAGCTCACCCGCAGGGGGCCTTAATTCACCCCTCCACTTT.

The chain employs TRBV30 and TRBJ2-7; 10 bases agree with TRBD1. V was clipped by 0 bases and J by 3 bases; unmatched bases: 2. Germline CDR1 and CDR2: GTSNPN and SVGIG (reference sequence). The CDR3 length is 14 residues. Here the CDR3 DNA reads TGTGCCTGGAGTGTAGGGACAGGGGACTACGAGCAGTACTTC. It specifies CAWSVGTGDYEQYF.

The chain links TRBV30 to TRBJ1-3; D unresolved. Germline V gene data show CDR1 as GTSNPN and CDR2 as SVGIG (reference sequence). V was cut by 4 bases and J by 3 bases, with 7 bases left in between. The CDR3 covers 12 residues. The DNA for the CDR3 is TGTGCCTGGAAGGAAAATGGAAACACCATATATTTT. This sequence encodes CAWKENGNTIYF.

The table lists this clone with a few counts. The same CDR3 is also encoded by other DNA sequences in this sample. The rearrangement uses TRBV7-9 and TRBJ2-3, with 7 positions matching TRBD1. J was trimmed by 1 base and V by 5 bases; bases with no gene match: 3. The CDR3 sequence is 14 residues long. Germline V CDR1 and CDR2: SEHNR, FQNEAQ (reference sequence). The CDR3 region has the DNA TGTGCCAGCAGCCCCGGACAGGGCACAGATACGCAGTATTTT. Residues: CASSPGQGTDTQYF.

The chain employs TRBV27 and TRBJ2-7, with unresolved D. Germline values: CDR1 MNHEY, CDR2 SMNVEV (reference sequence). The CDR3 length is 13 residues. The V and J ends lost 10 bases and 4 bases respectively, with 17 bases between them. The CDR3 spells CATTRADKYEQYF. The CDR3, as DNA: TGTGCCACCACTCGGGCAGACAAGTACGAGCAGTACTTC.

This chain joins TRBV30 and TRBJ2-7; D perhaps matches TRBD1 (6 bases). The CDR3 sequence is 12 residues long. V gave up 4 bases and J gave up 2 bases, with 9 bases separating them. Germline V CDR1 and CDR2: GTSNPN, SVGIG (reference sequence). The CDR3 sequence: CAWKQGPYEQYF. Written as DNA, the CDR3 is TGTGCCTGGAAACAGGGTCCCTACGAGCAGTACTTC. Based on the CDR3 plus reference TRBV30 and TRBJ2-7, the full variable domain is SQTIHQWPATLVQPVGSPLSLECTVEGTSNPNLYWYRQAAGRGLQLLFYSVGIGQISSEVPQNLSASRPQDRQFILSSKKLLLSDSGFYLCAWKQGPYEQYFGPGTRLTVT.

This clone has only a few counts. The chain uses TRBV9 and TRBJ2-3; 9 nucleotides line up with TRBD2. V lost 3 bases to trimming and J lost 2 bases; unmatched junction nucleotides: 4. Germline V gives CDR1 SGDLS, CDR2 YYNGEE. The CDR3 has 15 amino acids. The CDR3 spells CASSGLAEATDTQYF. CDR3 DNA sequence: TGTGCCAGCAGCGGACTAGCGGAGGCCACAGATACGCAGTATTTT.

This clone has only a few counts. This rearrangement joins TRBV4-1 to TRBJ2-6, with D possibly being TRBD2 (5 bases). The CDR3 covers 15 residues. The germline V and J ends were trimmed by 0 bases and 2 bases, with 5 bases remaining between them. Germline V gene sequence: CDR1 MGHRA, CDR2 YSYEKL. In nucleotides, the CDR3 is TGCGCCAGCAGCCAAGAGAGGGCTGGGGCCAACGTCCTGACTTTC. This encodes CASSQERAGANVLTF.

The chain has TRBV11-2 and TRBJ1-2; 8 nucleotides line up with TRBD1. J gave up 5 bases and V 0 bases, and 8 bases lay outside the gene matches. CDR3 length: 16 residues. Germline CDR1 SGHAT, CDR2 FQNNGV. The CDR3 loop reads CASSLDLVQGAYGYTF. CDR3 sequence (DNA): TGTGCCAGCAGCTTAGACCTGGTTCAGGGGGCGTATGGCTACACCTTC.

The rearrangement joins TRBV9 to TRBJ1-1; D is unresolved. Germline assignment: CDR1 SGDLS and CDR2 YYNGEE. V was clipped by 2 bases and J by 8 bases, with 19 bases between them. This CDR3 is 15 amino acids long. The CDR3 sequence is CASSVSFSGRPEAFF. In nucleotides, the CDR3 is TGTGCCAGCAGCGTGAGCTTCTCGGGCCGCCCCGAAGCTTTCTTT. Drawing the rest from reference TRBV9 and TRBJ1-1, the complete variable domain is DSGVTQTPKHLITATGQRVTLRCSPRSGDLSVYWYQQSLDQGLQFLIQYYNGEERAKGNILERFSAQQFPDLHSELNLSSLELGDSALYFCASSVSFSGRPEAFFGQGTRLTVV.

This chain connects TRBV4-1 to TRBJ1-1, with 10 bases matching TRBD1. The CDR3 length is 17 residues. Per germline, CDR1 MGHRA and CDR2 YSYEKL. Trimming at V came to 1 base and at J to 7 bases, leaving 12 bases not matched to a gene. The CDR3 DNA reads TGCGCCAGCAGCCAAGTAGGACAGGGGGAGATCTGGGTTGAAGCTTTCTTT. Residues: CASSQVGQGEIWVEAFF.

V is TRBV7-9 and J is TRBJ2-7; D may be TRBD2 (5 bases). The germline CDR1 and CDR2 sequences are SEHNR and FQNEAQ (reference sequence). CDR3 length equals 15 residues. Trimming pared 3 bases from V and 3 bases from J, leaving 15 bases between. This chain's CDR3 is CASSFSNQGSYEQYF. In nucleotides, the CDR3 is TGTGCCAGCAGCTTCAGTAATCAAGGGAGCTACGAGCAGTACTTC.

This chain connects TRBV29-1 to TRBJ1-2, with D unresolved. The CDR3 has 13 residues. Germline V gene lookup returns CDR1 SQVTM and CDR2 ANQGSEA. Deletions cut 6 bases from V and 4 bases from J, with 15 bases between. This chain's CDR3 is CSVDGRGSYGYTF. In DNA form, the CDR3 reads TGCAGCGTAGACGGTAGAGGCAGCTATGGCTACACCTTC.

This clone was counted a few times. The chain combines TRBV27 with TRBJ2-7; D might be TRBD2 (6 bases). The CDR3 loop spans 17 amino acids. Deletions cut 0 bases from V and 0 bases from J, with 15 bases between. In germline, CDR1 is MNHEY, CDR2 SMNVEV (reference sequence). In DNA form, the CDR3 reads TGTGCCAGCAGTTTATCGGCTACTAGCCCCGTCTCCTACGAGCAGTACTTC. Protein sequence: CASSLSATSPVSYEQYF.

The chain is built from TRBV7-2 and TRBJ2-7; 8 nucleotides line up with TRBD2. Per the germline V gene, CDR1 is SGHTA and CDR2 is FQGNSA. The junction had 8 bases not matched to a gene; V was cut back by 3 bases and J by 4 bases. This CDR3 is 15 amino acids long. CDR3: CASSFHSGRSYEQYF. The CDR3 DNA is TGTGCCAGCAGCTTTCACAGCGGGAGATCATACGAGCAGTACTTC. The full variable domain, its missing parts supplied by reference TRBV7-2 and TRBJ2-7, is GAGVSQSPSNKVTEKGKDVELRCDPISGHTALYWYRQSLGQGLEFLIYFQGNSAPDKSGLPSDRFSAERTGGSVSTLTIQRTQQEDSAVYLCASSFHSGRSYEQYFGPGTRLTVT.

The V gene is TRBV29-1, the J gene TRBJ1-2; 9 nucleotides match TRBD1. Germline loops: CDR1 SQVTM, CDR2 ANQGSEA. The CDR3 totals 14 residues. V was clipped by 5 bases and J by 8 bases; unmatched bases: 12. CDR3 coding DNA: TGCAGCGTTCGGACAGGGGCCCTGAGAGAGGGCTACACCTTC. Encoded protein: CSVRTGALREGYTF. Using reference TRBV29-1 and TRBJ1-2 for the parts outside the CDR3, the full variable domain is SAVISQKPSRDICQRGTSLTIQCQVDSQVTMMFWYRQQPGQSLTLIATANQGSEATYESGFVIDKFPISRPNLTFSTLTVSNMSPEDSSIYLCSVRTGALREGYTFGSGTRLTVV.

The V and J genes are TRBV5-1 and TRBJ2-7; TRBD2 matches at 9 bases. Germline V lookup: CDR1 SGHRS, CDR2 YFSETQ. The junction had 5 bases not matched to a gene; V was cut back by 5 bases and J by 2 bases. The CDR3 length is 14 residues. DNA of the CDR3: TGCGCCAGCAGTGGGCTAGCGGGACCCTACGAGCAGTACTTC. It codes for CASSGLAGPYEQYF. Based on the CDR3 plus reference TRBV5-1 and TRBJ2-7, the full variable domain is KAGVTQTPRYLIKTRGQQVTLSCSPISGHRSVSWYQQTPGQGLQFLFEYFSETQRNKGNFPGRFSGRQFSNSRSEMNVSTLELGDSALYLCASSGLAGPYEQYFGPGTRLTVT.

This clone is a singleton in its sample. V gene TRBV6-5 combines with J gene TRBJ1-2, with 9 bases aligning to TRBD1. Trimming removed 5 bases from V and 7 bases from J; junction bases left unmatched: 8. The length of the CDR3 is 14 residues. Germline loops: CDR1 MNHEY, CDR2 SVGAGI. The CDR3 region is CASSNRGLTTGYTF. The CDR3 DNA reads TGTGCCAGCAGTAACAGGGGGCTAACTACTGGCTACACCTTC.

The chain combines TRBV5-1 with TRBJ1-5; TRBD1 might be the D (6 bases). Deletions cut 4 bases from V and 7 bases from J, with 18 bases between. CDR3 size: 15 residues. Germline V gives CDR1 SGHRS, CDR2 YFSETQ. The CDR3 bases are TGCGCCAGCAGCCCGGAGGGGGGCAGGGTCCAGCCCCAGCATTTT. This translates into CASSPEGGRVQPQHF.

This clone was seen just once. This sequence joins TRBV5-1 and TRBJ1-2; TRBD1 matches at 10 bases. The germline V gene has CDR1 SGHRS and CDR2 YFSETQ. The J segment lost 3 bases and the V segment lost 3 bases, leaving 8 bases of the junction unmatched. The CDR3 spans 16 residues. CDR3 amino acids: CASSWGTGVADYGYTF. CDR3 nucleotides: TGCGCCAGCAGCTGGGGGACAGGGGTGGCGGACTATGGCTACACCTTC.